The rows below give T cell receptor beta chains drawn from one sample of a study of shared clonotypes between healthy human individuals. The table came from immunoSEQ multiplex PCR; TCRdb's copy has only in-frame clones and leaves some out. The sample comprises roughly 2.1 million clones, approximately 94% of which are singletons, and 1.5% to 2% rests with the top ten. Material for sequencing was naive CD8+ T cells from PBMCs. The receptors derive from a man aged 18 to 30 in good health. Some clones in this sample may be carry-over from other donors' samples. Each CDR3 is given with its conserved first and last residue. The order of the fields is V gene, clone size, J gene, D gene, CDR3 protein, CDR3 DNA. D genes are given only for firm matches. Clone sizes are given selectively: once, few, many, or a class where the clone is expanded.

TRBV7-9	-	TRBJ1-2	-	CASSLAPAGYTF	TGTGCCAGCAGCTTAGCCCCGGCCGGCTACACCTTC
TRBV11-2	-	TRBJ1-2	TRBD1	CASSVGQGAAGYTF	TGTGCCAGCAGCGTAGGACAGGGGGCAGCTGGCTACACCTTC
TRBV7-9	-	TRBJ1-1	-	CASSPLGPQPNTEAFF	TGTGCCAGCAGCCCCCTGGGCCCTCAACCGAACACTGAAGCTTTCTTT
TRBV4-3	-	TRBJ2-1	-	CASSQAGGSSYNEQFF	TGCGCCAGCAGCCAAGCCGGGGGAAGCTCCTACAATGAGCAGTTCTTC
TRBV13	-	TRBJ2-2	-	CASGSGGNGELFF	TGTGCCAGCGGCTCTGGGGGTAACGGGGAGCTGTTTTTT
TRBV4-3	-	TRBJ2-2	-	CASSQDGGGELFF	TGCGCCAGCAGCCAAGATGGGGGCGGGGAGCTGTTTTTT
TRBV28	-	TRBJ2-7	-	CASSMDRTYEQYF	TGTGCCAGCAGTATGGACAGAACCTACGAGCAGTACTTC
TRBV28	-	TRBJ1-1	TRBD1	CASSFLLTGGGMNTEAFF	TGTGCCAGCAGTTTTCTTTTGACAGGGGGAGGGATGAACACTGAAGCTTTCTTT
TRBV5-1	-	TRBJ2-7	-	CASSLVGSAYEQYF	TGCGCCAGCAGCTTGGTCGGGAGTGCCTACGAGCAGTACTTC
TRBV6-5	-	TRBJ2-2	-	CASSSQDRELFF	TGTGCCAGCAGTTCCCAGGACAGAGAGCTGTTTTTT
TRBV27	-	TRBJ2-7	TRBD1	CASSPLWVTGVYEQYF	TGTGCCAGCAGTCCACTTTGGGTGACAGGGGTCTACGAGCAGTACTTC
TRBV9	-	TRBJ2-5	TRBD2	CASSVGGTSQETQYF	TGTGCCAGCAGCGTAGGAGGGACTAGCCAAGAGACCCAGTACTTC
TRBV28	once	TRBJ2-7	-	CASSLSIGAEAYEQYF	TGTGCCAGCAGTTTAAGTATCGGGGCCGAAGCTTACGAGCAGTACTTC
TRBV27	-	TRBJ2-3	-	CASFAFRAFPSVPSTDTQYF	TGTGCCAGCTTCGCCTTCAGGGCGTTTCCTAGCGTCCCTAGCACAGATACGCAGTATTTT
TRBV7-8	-	TRBJ2-1	-	CASSLMRVGNNEQFF	TGTGCCAGCAGCTTAATGAGGGTGGGAAACAATGAGCAGTTCTTC
TRBV4-3	-	TRBJ1-2	-	CASSQDSVLNYGYTF	TGCGCCAGCAGCCAAGACTCGGTCCTAAACTATGGCTACACCTTC
TRBV4-3	once	TRBJ2-7	-	CASSQDPGNEQYF	TGCGCCAGCAGCCAAGATCCAGGGAACGAGCAGTACTTC
TRBV30	-	TRBJ2-7	-	CAWGAPRPYEQYF	TGTGCCTGGGGAGCGCCTCGACCCTACGAGCAGTACTTC
TRBV6-4	-	TRBJ2-5	TRBD2	CASSFKAGGPETQYF	TGTGCCAGCAGTTTTAAGGCGGGAGGTCCGGAGACCCAGTACTTC
TRBV5-6	-	TRBJ2-1	-	CASSFGAWAAYNEQFF	TGTGCCAGCAGCTTCGGGGCATGGGCAGCCTACAATGAGCAGTTCTTC
TRBV15	-	TRBJ2-7	TRBD2	CATSRSPGLAEQRVEQYF	TGTGCCACCAGCAGAAGTCCGGGACTAGCTGAACAAAGGGTCGAGCAGTACTTC
TRBV6-6	-	TRBJ1-2	-	CASILRVGTVDGYTF	TGTGCCAGCATACTTAGGGTAGGGACGGTTGATGGCTACACCTTC
TRBV7-8	-	TRBJ2-4	-	CASSLDVGSGILAKNIQYF	TGTGCCAGCAGCTTAGATGTGGGTAGCGGAATCTTAGCCAAAAACATTCAGTACTTC
TRBV7-6	-	TRBJ2-3	TRBD2	CASSLVGQTSGRGLDTQYF	TGTGCCAGCAGCTTAGTTGGCCAGACTAGCGGGAGGGGTTTAGATACGCAGTATTTT
TRBV15	-	TRBJ2-7	TRBD2	CATSKEPGWREGRYEQYF	TGTGCCACCAGCAAAGAACCAGGATGGCGGGAGGGCCGCTACGAGCAGTACTTC
TRBV27	-	TRBJ1-5	-	CASKTTGGNQPQHF	TGTGCCAGCAAAACCACAGGCGGCAATCAGCCCCAGCATTTT
TRBV27	-	TRBJ2-1	-	CASSSGTPYNEQFF	TGTGCCAGCAGCTCCGGGACTCCATACAATGAGCAGTTCTTC
TRBV28	-	TRBJ2-2	TRBD1	CATQAGTGTGELFF	TGTGCCACCCAAGCCGGGACAGGGACCGGGGAGCTGTTTTTT
TRBV7-9	-	TRBJ1-2	-	CASSLSGRQVDGYTF	TGTGCCAGCAGCTTGAGCGGGCGACAGGTGGATGGCTACACCTTC
TRBV30	-	TRBJ1-2	-	CAWNIVGQLTTNYGYTF	TGTGCCTGGAATATCGTAGGGCAGCTAACAACTAACTATGGCTACACCTTC
TRBV7-8	-	TRBJ1-2	-	CASSGSRHREKGYGYTF	TGTGCCAGCAGCGGGAGCCGTCACAGGGAGAAGGGCTATGGCTACACCTTC
TRBV5-1	-	TRBJ2-3	TRBD2	CASSWASGSRTDTQYF	TGCGCCAGCAGCTGGGCTAGCGGGAGCCGCACAGATACGCAGTATTTT
TRBV4-3	-	TRBJ2-5	-	CASSQGVGEGETQYF	TGCGCCAGCAGCCAAGGCGTAGGAGAAGGGGAGACCCAGTACTTC
TRBV12-5	-	TRBJ2-7	-	CASAPTGNFDEQYF	TGTGCTAGTGCCCCTACAGGGAACTTCGACGAGCAGTACTTC
TRBV7-9	-	TRBJ2-7	TRBD2	CASSFTGLAGNEQYF	TGTGCCAGCAGCTTCACCGGACTAGCGGGTAACGAGCAGTACTTC
TRBV6-6	-	TRBJ1-2	TRBD1	CASSYTNRGGGYTF	TGTGCCAGCAGTTACACTAACAGGGGCGGGGGCTACACCTTC
TRBV6-1	few	TRBJ1-5	-	CASSERQNQPQHF	TGTGCCAGCAGTGAACGTCAGAATCAGCCCCAGCATTTT
TRBV7-7	-	TRBJ2-7	TRBD2	CASSLGTGGPYEQYF	TGTGCCAGCAGCTTAGGGACGGGAGGGCCCTACGAGCAGTACTTC
TRBV19	-	TRBJ2-7	-	CASSSRRDKSSYEQYF	TGTGCCAGTAGTTCCCGTCGGGACAAGAGCTCCTACGAGCAGTACTTC
TRBV7-2	-	TRBJ2-7	-	CASSPGGREWGYEQYF	TGTGCCAGCAGCCCAGGCGGCAGGGAGTGGGGCTACGAGCAGTACTTC
TRBV28	-	TRBJ2-3	-	CASSLLWGSTDTQYF	TGTGCCAGCAGTTTATTGTGGGGAAGCACAGATACGCAGTATTTT
TRBV27	-	TRBJ1-2	-	CASSLWSQSPDGYTF	TGTGCCAGCAGTTTATGGTCCCAATCCCCTGATGGCTACACCTTC